Reported below is one TCR beta chain. Authors' analysis steps: Amplification with reference gene primers provided the estimates of nucleated cell counts. Using immunoSEQ multiplex PCR, the repertoire was profiled, and TCRdb retains in-frame clones only, with some absent. The D gene and trimming were derived from the DNA, and the V and J assignments and clone size from that table. This repertoire shows approximately 92,000 clones, about 83% found once; its top ten account for 15% to 20%. CDR1 and CDR2 from the germline V gene are SGHTA and FQGTGA. The V segment lost 5 bases and the J segment 3 bases; nucleotides outside the gene matches: 5. This CDR3 region has 14 residues. This sample is part of a study of blood T cell repertoires in COVID-19. Whole-study context: Collection of acute and convalescent COVID-19 samples took place in the United States, Italy and Spain.

In Seattle, patients joined the study during active infection and were tracked longitudinally. The sequencing input was peripheral blood. This rearrangement joins TRBV7-3 to TRBJ1-1; TRBD1 aligns across 8 bases. The TCR sequence derives from a woman aged 55-70 years with COVID-19, enrolled during active disease. CDR3 sequence (DNA): TGTGCCAGCAGCCCCGGACAGGGCCACACTGAAGCTTTCTTT. It yields the protein CASSPGQGHTEAFF.